A single sample is the source of the 21 T cell receptor beta chains below, sequenced in a study of T cell responses to AZD1222 COVID-19 vaccine. This table comes from immunoSEQ multiplex PCR, and its TCRdb copy is limited to in-frame clones, with some not included. The data show about 200,000 clones, about 89% seen once. Sequenced here: peripheral blood, sampled 28 days after the second AZD1222 dose. All receptors come from an adult who received the AZD1222 COVID-19 vaccine.

The CDR3 region is CASSPFQGNYGYTF. CDR3 coding DNA: TGTGCCAGCAGCCCTTTCCAGGGGAACTATGGCTACACCTTC. This chain links TRBV6-6 with TRBJ1-2; D perhaps matches TRBD1 (6 bases). This CDR3 has 14 amino acids. CDR1 is MNHNY, CDR2 SVGAGI, per germline (reference sequence). V was pared by 6 bases and J by 2 bases, with 13 bases between.

The chain has TRBV5-4 and TRBJ2-7; 8 bases line up with TRBD2. Germline CDR1 SGHNT, CDR2 YYREEE (reference sequence). After removal of 4 bases from V and 0 bases from J, the junction contained 6 bases not matched to a gene. This CDR3 is 15 amino acids long. This CDR3 is CASSKGTSGSYEQYF. The CDR3 DNA sequence: TGTGCCAGCAGCAAAGGGACTAGTGGCTCCTACGAGCAGTACTTC.

The chain combines TRBV2 with TRBJ1-3; the D is unclear. This CDR3 contains 15 residues. Germline V gene data show CDR1 as SNHLY and CDR2 as FYNNEI. Trimming took off 3 bases at V and 0 bases at J, with 9 bases between the two ends. The CDR3 bases are TGTGCCAGCAGTGATCAGCCTTACTCTGGAAACACCATATATTTT. This sequence encodes CASSDQPYSGNTIYF.

The V and J genes are TRBV28 and TRBJ2-7; perhaps D is TRBD1 or TRBD2 (5 bases each). V lost 9 bases to trimming and J lost 4 bases, with 16 bases between them. There are 13 residues in the CDR3. Germline V CDR1 and CDR2: MDHEN, SYDVKM. The CDR3 here is CASTGPPRYEQYF. CDR3 sequence (DNA): TGTGCCAGTACGGGACCGCCGAGATACGAGCAGTACTTC.

The rearrangement joins TRBV4-1 to TRBJ1-3; D perhaps matches TRBD1 (5 bases). V was trimmed by 0 bases and J by 2 bases, leaving 8 bases between them. The V gene's germline CDR1 is MGHRA and CDR2 YSYEKL. The CDR3 is 15 amino acids. CDR3 protein: CASSQDRVAGNTIYF. The CDR3 coding sequence is TGCGCCAGCAGCCAAGACAGGGTTGCTGGAAACACCATATATTTT.

The chain employs TRBV20-1 and TRBJ1-4; D remains ambiguous. Germline CDR1 is DFQATT and CDR2 is SNEGSKA (reference sequence). Trimming cost V 3 bases and J 7 bases, with 3 bases left between them. The length of the CDR3 is 10 residues. In DNA form, the CDR3 reads TGCAGTGCTAGTAGTGAAAAACTGTTTTTT. Residues: CSASSEKLFF.

A single count supports this clone. This chain uses TRBV19 with TRBJ2-3; D gene unclear. V was shortened by 3 bases and J by 0 bases, with 10 bases between the two germline ends. The CDR3 is 15 amino acids. Germline values: CDR1 LNHDA, CDR2 SQIVND (reference sequence). As DNA, the CDR3 is TGTGCCAGTAGTATGACCGGAACTAGCACAGATACGCAGTATTTT. This translates into CASSMTGTSTDTQYF.

The V call is TRBV28, the J call TRBJ1-2; TRBD1 is a possible D gene (5 bases). Looked up from germline, CDR1 is MDHEN and CDR2 is SYDVKM. This CDR3 is 16 amino acids long. V shed 5 bases and J shed 5 bases, with 21 bases lying between them. The CDR3 nucleotides read TGTGCCAGCAGTCCCCCTCTTCCGACAGAGCTATATGGCTACACCTTC. Its protein is CASSPPLPTELYGYTF.

This sequence joins TRBV30 and TRBJ1-1; weak D call: TRBD1 (5 bases). The CDR3 is 11 amino acids. Trimming left V 7 bases short and J 7 bases short, with 13 bases between. Per the germline V gene, CDR1 is GTSNPN and CDR2 is SVGIG (reference sequence). The CDR3 reads CAFAGRFEAFF. Written as DNA, the CDR3 is TGTGCCTTCGCAGGGCGGTTTGAAGCTTTCTTT. Filled out from reference TRBV30 and TRBJ1-1, the complete variable domain reads SQTIHQWPATLVQPVGSPLSLECTVEGTSNPNLYWYRQAAGRGLQLLFYSVGIGQISSEVPQNLSASRPQDRQFILSSKKLLLSDSGFYLCAFAGRFEAFFGQGTRLTVV.

This rearrangement joins TRBV5-1 to TRBJ2-7, with 10 bases fitting TRBD2. This CDR3 contains 20 residues. Trimming removed 1 base from V and 0 bases from J; junction bases left unmatched: 16. Per germline, CDR1 SGHRS and CDR2 YFSETQ. CDR3 nucleotides: TGCGCCAGCAGCTTGATCGCCCCTCTAGCGGGAGTTGTTCCCTCCTACGAGCAGTACTTC. Encoded protein: CASSLIAPLAGVVPSYEQYF. The complete variable domain, with remaining parts taken from reference TRBV5-1 and TRBJ2-7, reads KAGVTQTPRYLIKTRGQQVTLSCSPISGHRSVSWYQQTPGQGLQFLFEYFSETQRNKGNFPGRFSGRQFSNSRSEMNVSTLELGDSALYLCASSLIAPLAGVVPSYEQYFGPGTRLTVT.

The genes are TRBV12-3 or TRBV12-4 and TRBJ1-1, with unresolved D. V lost 4 bases, J lost 11 bases, and 11 bases lay in between. The CDR3 contains 11 residues. In nucleotides, the CDR3 is TGTGCCAGCAGTTCCGTTGGTGAGGCTTTCTTT. This encodes CASSSVGEAFF.

The V and J genes are TRBV18 and TRBJ2-1; 8 nucleotides line up with TRBD1. The J segment lost 6 bases and the V segment lost 3 bases, leaving 7 bases of the junction unmatched. The CDR3 runs to 15 residues. Germline-derived CDR1 and CDR2 are KGHSH and LQKENI. The CDR3 is CASSPNRGVFNEQFF. The CDR3, as DNA: TGTGCCAGCTCACCGAACAGGGGGGTTTTCAATGAGCAGTTCTTC.

This clone has just a few counts. The chain has TRBV28 and TRBJ2-7; D remains ambiguous. This CDR3 contains 16 residues. CDR1 is MDHEN, CDR2 SYDVKM, per germline. The V end lost 7 bases, the J end lost 4 bases, and 23 bases lay between the germline ends. CDR3 sequence (DNA): TGTGCCAGCAACCCTTGGACGGGTCGGTCCCCTTACGAGCAGTACTTC. Translation gives CASNPWTGRSPYEQYF.

The chain uses TRBV14 and TRBJ2-5; D is unclear. The CDR3 extends over 15 amino acids. Germline V CDR1 and CDR2: SGHDN, FVKESK. V lost 4 bases and J 4 bases, leaving 16 bases between the germline ends. In DNA, the CDR3 is TGTGCCAGCAGCCCCCAGTATCAGGCGGCAGAGACCCAGTACTTC. Protein product: CASSPQYQAAETQYF.

The chain links TRBV28 to TRBJ1-1, with D maybe TRBD1 (6 bases). V was clipped by 6 bases and J by 1 base, with 18 bases between them. The CDR3 spans 16 residues. The germline CDR1 and CDR2 sequences are MDHEN and SYDVKM. The CDR3 DNA follows: TGTGCCAGCAGCGTACCTCCGGGCAGGGGGAACACTGAAGCTTTCTTT. Translated: CASSVPPGRGNTEAFF.

This chain connects TRBV30 to TRBJ1-2; D unclear. The germline gives CDR1 GTSNPN, CDR2 SVGIG (reference sequence). Trimming took off 1 base at V and 7 bases at J, with 10 bases between the two ends. CDR3 size: 12 residues. CDR3 sequence (DNA): TGTGCCTGGAGTGAGAAAGTGGGTGGCTACACCTTC. Its protein is CAWSEKVGGYTF.

Written as DNA, the CDR3 is TGTGCCAGCAGCTACGGGACGCTCGGGACGAACACCGGGGAGCTGTTTTTT. Translated: CASSYGTLGTNTGELFF. The chain recombines TRBV7-6 with TRBJ2-2, with D perhaps TRBD1 or TRBD2 (5 bases each). Germline V gives CDR1 SGHVS, CDR2 FNYEAQ. V lost 4 bases to trimming and J lost 0 bases, with 15 bases between them. The CDR3 has 17 residues. The complete variable domain, with remaining parts taken from reference TRBV7-6 and TRBJ2-2, reads GAGVSQSPRYKVTKRGQDVALRCDPISGHVSLYWYRQALGQGPEFLTYFNYEAQQDKSGLPNDRFSAERPEGSISTLTIQRTEQRDSAMYRCASSYGTLGTNTGELFFGEGSRLTVL.

This rearrangement joins TRBV7-9 to TRBJ2-5; 10 bases are a match to TRBD2. There are 16 residues in the CDR3. J gave up 4 bases and V 5 bases, and 10 bases lay outside the gene matches. Germline V gene data show CDR1 as SEHNR and CDR2 as FQNEAQ (reference sequence). Here the CDR3 reads CASSLPPSGSGETQYF. CDR3 DNA: TGTGCCAGCAGCCTCCCCCCTAGCGGGAGTGGAGAGACCCAGTACTTC.

V is TRBV6-5 and J is TRBJ1-2, with TRBD1 matching over 8 bases. The CDR3 spans 14 residues. CDR1 is MNHEY, CDR2 SVGAGI, per germline. Losses at the gene ends were 2 bases for V and 3 bases for J; bases not matched to a gene: 2. The CDR3 region is CASSYDRGHYGYTF. The CDR3 DNA reads TGTGCCAGCAGTTACGACAGGGGTCACTATGGCTACACCTTC.

The chain couples TRBV7-2 to TRBJ2-4, with no clear D. Trimming cost V 5 bases and J 0 bases, with 14 bases left between them. The germline V gene has CDR1 SGHTA and CDR2 FQGNSA. This CDR3 is 16 amino acids long. For the CDR3, the DNA is TGTGCCAGCAGCCAACCAGGATCACTAGCCAAAAACATTCAGTACTTC. The encoded protein is CASSQPGSLAKNIQYF.

This clone occurred a few times. The chain combines TRBV18 with TRBJ2-1; 13 bases fit TRBD2. J gave up 7 bases and V 6 bases, and 9 bases lay outside the gene matches. This CDR3 has 16 residues. Germline-derived CDR1 and CDR2 are KGHSH and LQKENI. The CDR3 is CASSLGLAGAGNEQFF. The DNA for the CDR3 is TGTGCCAGCTCCCTTGGACTAGCGGGAGCGGGGAATGAGCAGTTCTTC.